This section outlines one T cell receptor beta chain sequence together with its context. Its target is unknown. V lost 2 bases and J lost 4; bases outside the gene matches: 7. The CDR3 is made up of 15 amino acids. Germline V lookup: CDR1 MNHEY, CDR2 SVGAGI. Produced via immunoSEQ multiplex PCR; TCRdb's table is partial and in-frame only. The data show some 98,000 clones, 85% to 95% seen once. The data belong to a study of OX40 agonist ivuxolimab in advanced cancers. Study overall: People in dose escalation had one of these cancers: hepatocellular carcinoma, melanoma, renal cell or head and neck cancer.

The study, taken as a whole, reports: On average, CD8+ T cells had more expanded clones than CD4+. Patients who responded partially at 0.1-3.0 mg/kg showed clonal expansion ranking among the lowest. At 0.1 to 3.0 mg/kg, clonal expansion of CD4+ and CD8+ blood T cells had occurred by week 6.

The chain is built from TRBV6-5 and TRBJ1-1, with 7 bases lining up with TRBD1. The receptor comes from an adult with an advanced solid tumor such as melanoma, head and neck, liver or kidney cancer. Sequenced here: CD4+ or CD8+ T cells sorted from blood, sampled in a trial of the OX40 agonist ivuxolimab. In nucleotides, the CDR3 is TGTGCCAGCAGTTACGATCTAACAGGGGCCACTGAAGCTTTCTTT. As protein: CASSYDLTGATEAFF.